The clone carrying this T cell receptor beta chain was seen at least ten times. Its antigen is still unknown. V was pared by 3 bases and J by 4 bases, with 9 bases between. The CDR3 covers 13 residues. In making TCR beta libraries, quantitative 5'-RACE with molecular barcodes was used. TCRdb reprocessed the 5' RACE reads via MiXCR and lists one record per CDR3 protein. There are 150,000 or so distinct CDR3 sequences in the sample; roughly 10% occur only once, and approximately 32% lies in the top ten. The sample is drawn from a study of CD8 T cells in ankylosing spondylitis. Broader study findings: Characteristic, it appeared, of ankylosing spondylitis blood was a TCR beta motif of about eight highly homologous variants. It was reported that disease-linked clones were significantly enriched in matched ankylosing spondylitis synovial fluid. Disease-linked clones had a CD8+ phenotype and relatively low frequency in peripheral blood.

This clonotype was obtained from a male donor with ankylosing spondylitis or in good health (not recorded which). The genes are TRBV12-3 or TRBV12-4 and TRBJ1-1; no clear D. Sequencing input: blood, either unsorted or a sorted T cell fraction (not recorded which). The CDR3 sequence: CASSFSLRTEAFF. The CDR3 DNA follows: TGTGCCAGCAGTTTTTCTCTTCGCACTGAAGCTTTCTTT.